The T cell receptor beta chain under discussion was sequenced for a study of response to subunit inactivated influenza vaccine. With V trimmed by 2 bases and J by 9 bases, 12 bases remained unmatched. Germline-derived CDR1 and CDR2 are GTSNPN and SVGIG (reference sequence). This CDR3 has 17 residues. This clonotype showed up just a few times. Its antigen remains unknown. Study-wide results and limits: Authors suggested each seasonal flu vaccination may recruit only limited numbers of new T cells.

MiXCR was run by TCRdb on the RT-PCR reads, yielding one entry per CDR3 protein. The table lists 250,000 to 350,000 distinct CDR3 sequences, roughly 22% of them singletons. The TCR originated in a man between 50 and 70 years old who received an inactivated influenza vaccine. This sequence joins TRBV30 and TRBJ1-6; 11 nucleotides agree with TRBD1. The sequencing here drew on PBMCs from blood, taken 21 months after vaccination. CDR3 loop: CAWSLRDRGNMASPLHF. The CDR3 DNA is TGTGCCTGGAGTCTCCGGGACAGGGGGAATATGGCTTCACCCCTCCACTTT.